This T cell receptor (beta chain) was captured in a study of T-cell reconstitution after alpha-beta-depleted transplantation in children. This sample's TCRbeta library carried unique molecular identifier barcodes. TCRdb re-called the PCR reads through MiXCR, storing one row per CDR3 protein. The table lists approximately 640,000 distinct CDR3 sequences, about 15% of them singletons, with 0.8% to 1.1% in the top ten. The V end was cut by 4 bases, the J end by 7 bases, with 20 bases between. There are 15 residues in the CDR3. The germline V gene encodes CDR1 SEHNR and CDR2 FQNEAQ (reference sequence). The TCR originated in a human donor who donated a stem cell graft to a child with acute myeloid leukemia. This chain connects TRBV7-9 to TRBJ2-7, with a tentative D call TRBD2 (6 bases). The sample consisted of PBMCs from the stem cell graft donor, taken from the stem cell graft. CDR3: CASSSRDSGPWEQYF. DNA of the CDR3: TGTGCCAGCAGCTCCCGGGACTCGGGACCGTGGGAGCAGTACTTC.